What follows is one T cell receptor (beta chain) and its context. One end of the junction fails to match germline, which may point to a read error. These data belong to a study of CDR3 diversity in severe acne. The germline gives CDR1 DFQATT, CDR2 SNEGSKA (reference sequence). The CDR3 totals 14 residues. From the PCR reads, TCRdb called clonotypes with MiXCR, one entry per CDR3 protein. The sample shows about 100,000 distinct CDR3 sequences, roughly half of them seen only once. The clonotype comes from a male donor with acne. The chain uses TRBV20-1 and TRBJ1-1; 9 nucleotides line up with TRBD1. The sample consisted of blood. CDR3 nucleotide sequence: TGCAGTGTCCATCCCGGGACAGGGACCACTGGAGCTTTCTTT. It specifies CSVHPGTGTTGAFF.